A single sample gave rise to the 23 T cell receptor beta chains below, sequenced in a study of T cell repertoires in cytomegalovirus infection. No cognate antigen is known for these TCRs. From the reads, TCRdb called clonotypes with MiXCR, one entry per CDR3 protein. This sample has about a million distinct CDR3 sequences; approximately 32% occur once, and the top ten carry about an eighth. The material sequenced was cultured CD8+ T cells from PBMCs, taken from culture after CMV antigen stimulation. These receptors originate from a human donor in good health (CMV status not recorded). Some clones in this sample may be carry-over from other donors' samples.

The rearrangement links TRBV6-6 to TRBJ1-6; D is undetermined. In germline, CDR1 is MNHNY, CDR2 SVGAGI (reference sequence). Trimming stripped 7 bases from V and 7 bases from J, with 14 bases between. The CDR3 length is 14 residues. The CDR3 loop reads CASNEDRRNSPLHF. The CDR3 DNA reads as TGTGCCAGCAACGAGGATAGGAGAAATTCACCCCTCCACTTT.

This clonotype came up a few times. The CDR3, as DNA: TGTGCCAGCAGATCCCGGGGGGGGAATTTTATTAAAGCTTTCTTT. Its protein product is CASRSRGGNFIKAFF. The J gene is TRBJ1-1, the V gene TRBV27; a weak D match, TRBD1 (5 bases). V lost 6 bases and J 9 bases, leaving 23 bases between the germline ends. The CDR3 covers 15 residues. The germline V gene encodes CDR1 MNHEY and CDR2 SMNVEV (reference sequence).

The chain carries TRBV4-1 and TRBJ2-5; 8 bases align to TRBD2. The CDR3 contains 17 residues. Germline-derived CDR1 and CDR2 are MGHRA and YSYEKL. V lost 4 bases and J lost 3; bases outside the gene matches: 13. In DNA, the CDR3 is TGCGCCAGCAGCCCCATCTTTTCTAGCGGGCTCGAAGAGACCCAGTACTTC. Protein: CASSPIFSSGLEETQYF.

This clonotype turned up a few times. The chain couples TRBV6-2 or TRBV6-3 to TRBJ1-1; D call uncertain. Germline CDR1 MNHEY, CDR2 SVGEGT. The CDR3 is made up of 13 amino acids. V lost 6 bases, J lost 1 base, and 9 bases lay in between. In nucleotides, the CDR3 is TGTGCCAGCAGGGCCCCAGGGAACACTGAAGCTTTCTTT. Translating gives CASRAPGNTEAFF.

There are a few counts of this clonotype. The chain links TRBV2 to TRBJ1-2, with a tentative D call TRBD1 (5 bases). The V gene's germline CDR1 is SNHLY and CDR2 FYNNEI. The CDR3 spans 12 residues. V lost 10 bases and J 7 bases, leaving 16 bases between the germline ends. The CDR3 protein is CATLRGVGGYTF. The DNA of the CDR3 is TGTGCCACCCTTAGGGGAGTAGGTGGCTACACCTTC.

This clonotype was seen a few times. The chain carries TRBV19 and TRBJ1-1; D is unclear. Per the germline V gene, CDR1 is LNHDA and CDR2 is SQIVND (reference sequence). The CDR3 runs to 12 residues. V lost 4 bases and J 3 bases, leaving 6 bases between the germline ends. In nucleotides, the CDR3 is TGTGCCAGTAGTAACGCTTACACTGAAGCTTTCTTT. It encodes CASSNAYTEAFF.

The chain carries TRBV27 and TRBJ2-7, with D tentatively TRBD1 or TRBD2 (5 bases each). The CDR3 has 16 amino acids. Trimming left V 0 bases short and J 0 bases short, with 12 bases between. Germline V gives CDR1 MNHEY, CDR2 SMNVEV (reference sequence). DNA for the CDR3: TGTGCCAGCAGTTTATCGTGGGGGACCATCTCCTACGAGCAGTACTTC. This translates into CASSLSWGTISYEQYF.

This clonotype came up many times. The rearrangement joins TRBV7-2 to TRBJ1-1, with D unresolved. Germline CDR1 and CDR2: SGHTA and FQGNSA. V lost 8 bases to trimming and J lost 0 bases, with 10 bases between them. The CDR3 contains 13 residues. CDR3 protein: CASLDVMNTEAFF. The CDR3 nucleotides read TGTGCCAGCCTGGACGTGATGAACACTGAAGCTTTCTTT.

Worth noting for this clonotype: One junction end does not reproduce the germline sequence, and a read error may be involved. The CDR3 DNA is TGTGTCAGCAGCGACGGACAGGGAGGCGGCTCACCCCTCCACTTT. This encodes CVSSDGQGGGSPLHF. The chain has TRBV13 and TRBJ1-6, with 8 positions matching TRBD1. In germline, CDR1 is PRHDT, CDR2 FYEKMQ (reference sequence). The CDR3 spans 15 residues.

The chain couples TRBV2 to TRBJ2-1; 7 bases agree with TRBD2. The length of the CDR3 is 14 residues. The ends lost 8 bases at V and 3 bases at J; junction bases unmatched: 7. The V gene's germline CDR1 is SNHLY and CDR2 FYNNEI. CDR3 in amino acids: CASSSGDLYNEQFF. The CDR3 DNA sequence: TGTGCCAGCTCGAGCGGGGACCTCTACAATGAGCAGTTCTTC. Full variable domain (remainder filled in from reference TRBV2 and TRBJ2-1): EPEVTQTPSHQVTQMGQEVILRCVPISNHLYFYWYRQILGQKVEFLVSFYNNEISEKSEIFDDQFSVERPDGSNFTLKIRSTKLEDSAMYFCASSSGDLYNEQFFGPGTRLTVL.

This clonotype was seen a handful of times. The rearrangement uses TRBV7-9 and TRBJ2-1; D gene ambiguous. Germline CDR1 reads SEHNR; CDR2 reads FQNEAQ (reference sequence). Trimming shortened V by 0 bases and J by 2 bases, and 5 bases separated the two germline ends. The CDR3 has 14 amino acids. The DNA for the CDR3 is TGTGCCAGCAGCTTAGCAAACGCCTACAATGAGCAGTTCTTC. This translates into CASSLANAYNEQFF.

This clonotype has just a few counts. The gene calls are TRBV7-6 and TRBJ2-4, with D perhaps TRBD1 or TRBD2 (5 bases each). Germline V gives CDR1 SGHVS, CDR2 FNYEAQ. This CDR3 is built from 13 residues. Trimming took 5 bases from V and 11 from J, leaving 16 bases between them. The CDR3: CASSLNPEGFQYF. CDR3 DNA sequence: TGTGCCAGCAGCCTAAACCCAGAGGGGTTTCAGTACTTC.

This clonotype was counted ten times or more. CDR3: CASSSSGQRNEKLFF. CDR3 nucleotide sequence: TGTGCCAGCAGCTCATCGGGACAGAGGAATGAAAAACTGTTTTTT. V usage is TRBV7-9 and J usage is TRBJ1-4; 7 positions match TRBD1. The CDR3 extends over 15 amino acids. Trimming cost V 4 bases and J 5 bases; bases outside gene matches: 7. Germline V lookup: CDR1 SEHNR, CDR2 FQNEAQ (reference sequence).

This clonotype was found many times. This chain joins TRBV7-9 and TRBJ2-3; TRBD2 matches at 9 bases. Germline CDR1 reads SEHNR; CDR2 reads FQNEAQ (reference sequence). CDR3 length: 15 residues. V trimming: 5 bases; J trimming: 2 bases; junction bases outside the gene matches: 5. The CDR3 reads CASSRGGVNTDTQYF. CDR3 sequence (DNA): TGTGCCAGCAGCCGCGGGGGGGTGAACACAGATACGCAGTATTTT.

The chain carries TRBV4-3 and TRBJ2-1; TRBD1 agrees at 9 bases. CDR3 length equals 15 residues. With V trimmed by 0 bases and J by 4 bases, 1 base remained unmatched. Germline V gene sequence: CDR1 LGHNA, CDR2 YSLEER. The chain's CDR3 is CASSQEQGAYNEQFF. CDR3 in DNA: TGCGCCAGCAGCCAAGAACAGGGGGCTTACAATGAGCAGTTCTTC.

The CDR3 here is CASTREGVPETQYF. The CDR3, as DNA: TGTGCCAGCACCCGAGAGGGGGTTCCAGAGACCCAGTACTTC. This chain links TRBV28 with TRBJ2-5, with a weak D call TRBD1 (6 bases). From germline, CDR1 is MDHEN and CDR2 SYDVKM. V was shortened by 7 bases and J by 4 bases, with 16 bases between the two germline ends. The CDR3 runs to 14 residues. The full variable domain, its missing parts supplied by reference TRBV28 and TRBJ2-5, is DVKVTQSSRYLVKRTGEKVFLECVQDMDHENMFWYRQDPGLGLRLIYFSYDVKMKEKGDIPEGYSVSREKKERFSLILESASTNQTSMYLCASTREGVPETQYFGPGTRLLVL.

This clonotype was observed many times. The J gene is TRBJ2-3, the V gene TRBV7-8, with D maybe TRBD2 (5 bases). Germline CDR1 and CDR2: SGHVS and FQNEAQ. Trimming stripped 2 bases from V and 2 bases from J, with 11 bases between. The CDR3 is 15 amino acids. In DNA, the CDR3 is TGTGCCAGCAGCTTATCCAGCGGAATCACAGATACGCAGTATTTT. Translating gives CASSLSSGITDTQYF.

This clonotype was found a few times. The chain carries TRBV11-3 and TRBJ2-1, with TRBD2 matching over 13 bases. Germline values: CDR1 SGHNT, CDR2 YENEEA. Losses at the gene ends were 5 bases for V and 4 bases for J; bases not matched to a gene: 14. The CDR3 spans 19 residues. The CDR3 reads CASSPGSTSGGVRYNEQFF. As DNA, the CDR3 is TGTGCCAGCAGCCCAGGATCCACTAGCGGGGGGGTAAGATACAATGAGCAGTTCTTC.

The chain has TRBV12-5 and TRBJ1-3; D perhaps matches TRBD1 (5 bases). This CDR3 is built from 16 residues. The germline V gene encodes CDR1 LGHNT and CDR2 FRNRAP. V lost 1 base and J lost 8, with 18 bases in between. CDR3 protein: CASGLDWSGWGDTIYF. Here the CDR3 DNA reads TGTGCTAGTGGTTTGGACTGGAGCGGTTGGGGGGACACCATATATTTT. Looking up the rest from reference TRBV12-5 and TRBJ1-3 gives the full variable domain: DARVTQTPRHKVTEMGQEVTMRCQPILGHNTVFWYRQTMMQGLELLAYFRNRAPLDDSGMPKDRFSAEMPDATLATLKIQPSEPRDSAVYFCASGLDWSGWGDTIYFGEGSWLTVV.

This clonotype was observed many times. The chain employs TRBV7-2 and TRBJ2-2, with 11 bases lining up with TRBD2. Germline V gene data show CDR1 as SGHTA and CDR2 as FQGNSA. The V segment lost 3 bases and the J segment 4 bases; nucleotides outside the gene matches: 7. This CDR3 has 17 residues. CDR3 DNA sequence: TGTGCCAGCAGCTTTTTAGCGGGGGGGCTCGGCACCGGGGAGCTGTTTTTT. Translation: CASSFLAGGLGTGELFF.

The V gene is TRBV7-8, the J gene TRBJ2-2, with 7 bases fitting TRBD2. This CDR3 is built from 14 residues. V was pared by 8 bases and J by 3 bases, with 6 bases of the junction left unmatched. Germline CDR1 SGHVS, CDR2 FQNEAQ. The CDR3 here is CASRGSSDTGELFF. The CDR3, as DNA: TGTGCCAGCCGCGGGAGTTCTGACACCGGGGAGCTGTTTTTT.

The genes are TRBV9 and TRBJ1-1; D is perhaps TRBD1 (5 bases). There are 15 residues in the CDR3. Trimming stripped 3 bases from V and 3 bases from J, with 15 bases between. The germline V gene has CDR1 SGDLS and CDR2 YYNGEE. The CDR3 is CASSEGRGRDTEAFF. CDR3 in DNA: TGTGCCAGCAGCGAGGGGAGGGGAAGGGACACTGAAGCTTTCTTT.

The chain links TRBV6-8 to TRBJ1-4; D gene uncertain. CDR3 length equals 16 residues. The germline V gene has CDR1 MNHGY and CDR2 SAAAGT. The V and J ends lost 2 bases and 1 base respectively, with 11 bases between them. The chain's CDR3 is CASSYGLGRTNEKLFF. In nucleotides, the CDR3 is TGTGCCAGCAGTTACGGCCTCGGGCGAACTAATGAAAAACTGTTTTTT.